This T cell receptor beta chain was profiled in a study of T cell responses to AZD1222 COVID-19 vaccine. Notes on the study in general: Targeting of unmutated variant regions was reportedly seen in nearly half of spike-specific TCRs.

This clone was detected once. The antigen remains unidentified. The CDR3 consists of 15 residues. The V gene end was trimmed by 3 bases and the J gene end by 5 bases; junction bases not matched to a gene: 6. The germline CDR1 and CDR2 sequences are KGHDR and SFDVKD. Measured with immunoSEQ multiplex PCR; TCRdb has only the in-frame clones, and not every one. The profile covers 180,000 or so clones, with about 89% appearing a single time and approximately 1.6% taken by the ten largest. The receptor comes from an adult in good health. The V gene is TRBV24-1, the J gene TRBJ2-5; 9 positions agree with TRBD2. This specimen was peripheral blood, taken on day 0 of AZD1222 vaccination. The CDR3 DNA reads TGTGCCACCAGTGATGCTAGCGGGGTAAGGGAGACCCAGTACTTC. This codes for CATSDASGVRETQYF.